The rows below give T cell receptor beta chains drawn from one sample of a study of shared clonotypes between healthy human individuals. Only in-frame clones appear in the TCRdb table, and some are missing; sequencing was by immunoSEQ multiplex PCR. The repertoire holds 2 million to 2.5 million clones, approximately 96% seen once, with roughly 0.13% in the top ten. The specimen sequenced was naive CD4+ T cells sorted from blood. The receptors come from a man younger than 35 in good health. Both conserved end residues are part of each CDR3. D genes are given only for firm matches. A row's size may be missing; if present it is once, few, many or a size class.

J,V,size,D,DNA,CDR3
TRBJ2-2,TRBV6-1,-,-,TGTGCCAGCAGTGCCCCCTTTGGGGCAGGGTCCAAGTCCGGGGAGCTGTTTTTT,CASSAPFGAGSKSGELFF
TRBJ1-3,TRBV7-3,-,-,TGTGCCAGCAGCTTAACCCCCTGGGACACCATATATTTT,CASSLTPWDTIYF
TRBJ2-7,TRBV5-1,-,-,TGCGCCAGCCCGGGACTCTCCTACGAGCAGTACTTC,CASPGLSYEQYF
TRBJ2-2,TRBV29-1,-,-,TGCAGCGCCTCGGACAGAACTGTATCGGGGGAGCTGTTTTTT,CSASDRTVSGELFF
TRBJ1-5,TRBV29-1,-,-,TGCAGCGTTGTGTATACAGCGAATCAGCCCCAGCATTTT,CSVVYTANQPQHF
TRBJ1-5,TRBV2,-,TRBD1,TGTGCCAGCAGTGAAGCGTCAGGGGGCCGTCAGCCCCAGCATTTT,CASSEASGGRQPQHF
TRBJ2-5,TRBV30,-,-,TGTGCCTGGACTAGCGTCGGGGAGACCCAGTACTTC,CAWTSVGETQYF
TRBJ2-1,TRBV6-4,-,TRBD2,TGTGCCAGCAGCCCGGGACTAGCGGGGCTTGAGCAGTTCTTC,CASSPGLAGLEQFF
TRBJ2-1,TRBV30,-,-,TGTGCCTGGAGTGTAACGGCTAATCGGCAGTTCTTC,CAWSVTANRQFF
TRBJ2-3,TRBV29-1,-,TRBD1,TGCAGCGTAGTCACAGGGGGCGCAGAAGATACGCAGTATTTT,CSVVTGGAEDTQYF
TRBJ2-1,TRBV5-8,once,TRBD2,TGTGCCAGCAGCTCGACTAGCGGGAGGCGAAATCTCTACAATGAGCAGTTCTTC,CASSSTSGRRNLYNEQFF
TRBJ1-4,TRBV18,-,-,TGTGCCAGCTCACCCCTCGGGGGGCCGGTTGAAAAACTGTTTTTT,CASSPLGGPVEKLFF
TRBJ2-3,TRBV19,-,-,TGTGCCAGTAGGCCAGGCTTTAGAGACGGTTCCTACACAGATACGCAGTATTTT,CASRPGFRDGSYTDTQYF
TRBJ1-4,TRBV10-3,-,-,TGTGCCATCAGTGAGGCGTTTAATGAAAAACTGTTTTTT,CAISEAFNEKLFF
TRBJ2-3,TRBV5-1,-,TRBD2,TGCGCCAGCAGCTTTGGGGCTAGCGGCCGCACAGATACGCAGTATTTT,CASSFGASGRTDTQYF
TRBJ2-2,TRBV5-1,-,TRBD1,TGCGCCAGCAGCTTGTTGGGACAGGGCGGCGGGGAGCTGTTTTTT,CASSLLGQGGGELFF
TRBJ2-1,TRBV7-2,-,TRBD2,TGTGCCAGCAGCTTAGCGGGGACTAGCGGGACTTACAATGAGCAGTTCTTC,CASSLAGTSGTYNEQFF
TRBJ2-3,TRBV29-1,once,TRBD2,TGCAGCGTTGGGAAAAGGCTAGCGGAGAAAGATACGCAGTATTTT,CSVGKRLAEKDTQYF
TRBJ2-7,TRBV6-5,-,-,TGTGCCAGCAGTTACTCGGAGGGTACCTACGAGCAGTACTTC,CASSYSEGTYEQYF
TRBJ1-2,TRBV7-9,-,TRBD1,TGTGCCAGCAGCTTAGGAGGGCGGGACAGCACTTATGGCTACACCTTC,CASSLGGRDSTYGYTF
TRBJ1-2,TRBV19,-,TRBD1,TGTGCCAGTAGTACTAGAATGGGACAGGGGGCCGCGAACTATGGCTACACCTTC,CASSTRMGQGAANYGYTF
TRBJ1-2,TRBV29-1,-,-,TGCAGCGTTGGGGCAGGTGGCACAAGCTATGGCTACACCTTC,CSVGAGGTSYGYTF
TRBJ1-6,TRBV7-8,-,-,TGTGCCAGCAGCTTACCCTATCGGTCTGGCAATTCACCCCTCCACTTT,CASSLPYRSGNSPLHF
TRBJ2-5,TRBV2,-,-,TGTGCCAGCACGGCTGAGGGCCAAGAGACCCAGTACTTC,CASTAEGQETQYF
TRBJ2-7,TRBV6-6,-,-,TGTGCCAGCAGCAGGGACGGCGACGAGCAGTACTTC,CASSRDGDEQYF
TRBJ1-5,TRBV5-5,few,TRBD1,TGTGCCAGCAGCTGGACAGGGGACAATCAGCCCCAGCATTTT,CASSWTGDNQPQHF
TRBJ2-6,TRBV2,-,-,TGTGCCAGCAGGGCCTCTGGGGCCAACGTCCTGACTTTC,CASRASGANVLTF
TRBJ1-1,TRBV28,-,-,TGTGCCAGCAGTGGGGGTTGGTCGGGAATGAACACTGAAGCTTTCTTT,CASSGGWSGMNTEAFF
TRBJ2-1,TRBV30,once,TRBD2,TGTGCCTGGAGTGTAAGGCTAGCGGGAAACTACAATGAGCAGTTCTTC,CAWSVRLAGNYNEQFF
TRBJ2-3,TRBV10-1,-,-,TGCGCCAGCAGTGAGACCCAGCGGGTTGAGGGCACAGATACGCAGTATTTT,CASSETQRVEGTDTQYF
TRBJ2-5,TRBV6-5,-,-,TGTGCCAGCAGGAAAGGGGAGACCCAGTACTTC,CASRKGETQYF
TRBJ1-2,TRBV5-1,-,-,TGCGCCAGCAGCCCGGACAGATATGGCTACACCTTC,CASSPDRYGYTF
TRBJ2-7,TRBV11-2,-,-,TGTGCCAGCAGCTTAGGCGGTTCCTACGAGCAGTACTTC,CASSLGGSYEQYF